A single T cell receptor beta chain is shown here with its context. The assay was immunoSEQ multiplex PCR, and TCRdb's table has in-frame clones only and misses some. The table has around 72,000 clones, approximately 91% seen once. Germline V gene data show CDR1 as MRHNA and CDR2 as SNTAGT. This CDR3 has 15 residues. Germline trimming cut 0 bases from V and 4 bases from J; bases unmatched to any gene: 5. The entry originates in a study of technical replicates of blood from a handful of donors. This chain links TRBV6-4 with TRBJ2-5; 7 nucleotides line up with TRBD2. The source of this sequence is a human donor in good health. Some clones in this sample may be carry-over from other donors' samples. The sample was PBMCs. The CDR3 is CASSDSRTSGETQYF. The CDR3 DNA follows: TGTGCCAGCAGTGACTCCCGGACTAGTGGAGAGACCCAGTACTTC.